Listed below are T cell receptor beta chains from one sample, sequenced in a study of cytomegalovirus exposure and HLA in healthy donors. TCRdb's table, derived via immunoSEQ multiplex PCR, lists solely in-frame clones and lacks some. The sample carries approximately 120,000 clones, around 80% recorded once. The sequencing input was PBMCs. Receptors were obtained from a woman between 25 and 40 years old in good health and CMV-seronegative. Both conserved end residues are part of each CDR3. Fields, in order: CDR3 length, J gene, clone size, V gene, D gene, CDR3 DNA, CDR3 protein. A D gene is named only where the DNA matches it firmly. Rows may omit the clone size; those that give it use once, few, many or a size class.

CDR3 length: 14
J gene: TRBJ1-1
clone size: NA
V gene: TRBV27
D gene: NA
CDR3 DNA: TGTGCCAGCAGTCCCACCTCTATGAACACTGAAGCTTTCTTT
CDR3 protein: CASSPTSMNTEAFF

CDR3 length: 18
J gene: TRBJ2-7
clone size: once
V gene: TRBV15
D gene: TRBD1
CDR3 DNA: TGTGCCACCAGCAGAGATCTGCCTGGGACAGGGGAGTCCTACGAGCAGTACTTC
CDR3 protein: CATSRDLPGTGESYEQYF

CDR3 length: 16
J gene: TRBJ2-1
clone size: NA
V gene: TRBV13
D gene: TRBD2
CDR3 DNA: TGTGCCAGCAGCCTCGCCTTAGCGGGAGCCTACAATGAGCAGTTCTTC
CDR3 protein: CASSLALAGAYNEQFF

CDR3 length: 16
J gene: TRBJ2-3
clone size: NA
V gene: TRBV7-2
D gene: TRBD2
CDR3 DNA: TGTGCCAGCAGCTCTAGCGGGTGGGTCCCCAGGGATACGCAGTATTTT
CDR3 protein: CASSSSGWVPRDTQYF

CDR3 length: 16
J gene: TRBJ2-3
clone size: NA
V gene: TRBV7-3
D gene: TRBD2
CDR3 DNA: TGTGCCAGCAGCCTCTTGGCGGGAGTGGGCACAGATACGCAGTATTTT
CDR3 protein: CASSLLAGVGTDTQYF

CDR3 length: 16
J gene: TRBJ2-3
clone size: NA
V gene: TRBV10-3
D gene: TRBD1
CDR3 DNA: TGTGCCATCTCCTCTACCGGGACAGGGGGTTCAGATACGCAGTATTTT
CDR3 protein: CAISSTGTGGSDTQYF

CDR3 length: 14
J gene: TRBJ2-3
clone size: NA
V gene: TRBV5-1
D gene: TRBD1
CDR3 DNA: TGCGCCAGCAGGACAGGGGGCGCAGAAGATACGCAGTATTTT
CDR3 protein: CASRTGGAEDTQYF

CDR3 length: 17
J gene: TRBJ2-1
clone size: NA
V gene: TRBV5-1
D gene: TRBD2
CDR3 DNA: TGCGCCAGCAGCTGGAATTCCGGGACTAGCTTCGGCAATGAGCAGTTCTTC
CDR3 protein: CASSWNSGTSFGNEQFF

CDR3 length: 15
J gene: TRBJ2-5
clone size: NA
V gene: TRBV7-6
D gene: TRBD2
CDR3 DNA: TGTGCCAGCAGCCCGCTAGCGGGAGGGGAAGAGACCCAGTACTTC
CDR3 protein: CASSPLAGGEETQYF

CDR3 length: 14
J gene: TRBJ1-2
clone size: NA
V gene: TRBV6-5
D gene: NA
CDR3 DNA: TGTGCCAGCAGCCCTAAGCAGGGGAACAGGGGCTACACCTTC
CDR3 protein: CASSPKQGNRGYTF

CDR3 length: 13
J gene: TRBJ1-1
clone size: few
V gene: TRBV2
D gene: NA
CDR3 DNA: TGTGCCAGCAGTGACGAGAGGGACACTGAAGCTTTCTTT
CDR3 protein: CASSDERDTEAFF

CDR3 length: 12
J gene: TRBJ1-1
clone size: NA
V gene: TRBV29-1
D gene: NA
CDR3 DNA: TGCAGCGTACAACAGGGGAACACTGAAGCTTTCTTT
CDR3 protein: CSVQQGNTEAFF

CDR3 length: 15
J gene: TRBJ1-5
clone size: NA
V gene: TRBV15
D gene: TRBD1
CDR3 DNA: TGTGCCACCGCGGGACAGGGGGCGAGCAATCAGCCCCAGCATTTT
CDR3 protein: CATAGQGASNQPQHF

CDR3 length: 14
J gene: TRBJ2-7
clone size: NA
V gene: TRBV5-1
D gene: TRBD2
CDR3 DNA: TGCGCCAGCAGCTTGGCGGGGGGACCGGACGAGCAGTACTTC
CDR3 protein: CASSLAGGPDEQYF

CDR3 length: 19
J gene: TRBJ2-5
clone size: NA
V gene: TRBV9
D gene: TRBD2
CDR3 DNA: TGTGCCAGCAGCGGGCTCCCGGGACTAGCGGGGGGGCCAGAAGAGACCCAGTACTTC
CDR3 protein: CASSGLPGLAGGPEETQYF

CDR3 length: 14
J gene: TRBJ1-2
clone size: NA
V gene: TRBV6-5
D gene: NA
CDR3 DNA: TGTGCCAGCAGTTACAGCCAGGGAACCTATGGCTACACCTTC
CDR3 protein: CASSYSQGTYGYTF

CDR3 length: 16
J gene: TRBJ1-6
clone size: NA
V gene: TRBV7-2
D gene: TRBD1
CDR3 DNA: TGTGCCAGCAGGGGGACAGATAGCTCCTATAATTCACCCCTCCACTTT
CDR3 protein: CASRGTDSSYNSPLHF

CDR3 length: 15
J gene: TRBJ1-1
clone size: NA
V gene: TRBV10-3
D gene: TRBD1
CDR3 DNA: TGTGCCATCAGGACAGGGGGCTCCATGAACACTGAAGCTTTCTTT
CDR3 protein: CAIRTGGSMNTEAFF

CDR3 length: 13
J gene: TRBJ1-1
clone size: once
V gene: TRBV29-1
D gene: TRBD1
CDR3 DNA: TGCAGCGGCAATCGGGACAGGGCTTCCCCAGCTTTCTTT
CDR3 protein: CSGNRDRASPAFF

CDR3 length: 17
J gene: TRBJ2-1
clone size: NA
V gene: TRBV4-1
D gene: TRBD2
CDR3 DNA: TGCGCCAGCAGCCCTTTTAAGGTAGCGGGGAGTTACAATGAGCAGTTCTTC
CDR3 protein: CASSPFKVAGSYNEQFF

CDR3 length: 16
J gene: TRBJ1-2
clone size: NA
V gene: TRBV10-3
D gene: TRBD1
CDR3 DNA: TGTGCCATCAGTGAGTCCTTAGGACAGGGGAACTATGGCTACACCTTC
CDR3 protein: CAISESLGQGNYGYTF

CDR3 length: 15
J gene: TRBJ2-5
clone size: NA
V gene: TRBV6-6
D gene: TRBD2
CDR3 DNA: TGTGCCAGCAGCCATCATGCGGGAGTAGGAGAGACCCAGTACTTC
CDR3 protein: CASSHHAGVGETQYF

CDR3 length: 19
J gene: TRBJ2-2
clone size: once
V gene: TRBV11-2
D gene: NA
CDR3 DNA: TGTGCCAGCAGCTTAAATCCGGGTGCGCCCTCCCGAGCGACCGGGGAGCTGTTTTTT
CDR3 protein: CASSLNPGAPSRATGELFF

CDR3 length: 14
J gene: TRBJ1-1
clone size: NA
V gene: TRBV6-1
D gene: NA
CDR3 DNA: TGTGCCAGCAGTGAACTGGCACGGAACACTGAAGCTTTCTTT
CDR3 protein: CASSELARNTEAFF

CDR3 length: 17
J gene: TRBJ2-3
clone size: once
V gene: TRBV27
D gene: TRBD2
CDR3 DNA: TGTGCCAGCAGTTTAAGACTCCGAGCGGGAGTCACAGATACGCAGTATTTT
CDR3 protein: CASSLRLRAGVTDTQYF

CDR3 length: 13
J gene: TRBJ2-7
clone size: NA
V gene: TRBV18
D gene: NA
CDR3 DNA: TGTGCCAGCTCACCAGGGGAGTCCTACGAGCAGTACTTC
CDR3 protein: CASSPGESYEQYF

CDR3 length: 15
J gene: TRBJ2-7
clone size: NA
V gene: TRBV18
D gene: NA
CDR3 DNA: TGTGCCAGCTCACCCGCGAATGGGGCCTCCTACGAGCAGTACTTC
CDR3 protein: CASSPANGASYEQYF

CDR3 length: 15
J gene: TRBJ1-2
clone size: NA
V gene: TRBV4-3
D gene: NA
CDR3 DNA: TGCGCCAGCAGCCAAGGGGAGGGGGCTAACTATGGCTACACCTTC
CDR3 protein: CASSQGEGANYGYTF

CDR3 length: 13
J gene: TRBJ2-1
clone size: NA
V gene: TRBV9
D gene: TRBD2
CDR3 DNA: TGTGCCAGCAGCGTGGGACTAGCAAATGAGCAGTTCTTC
CDR3 protein: CASSVGLANEQFF

CDR3 length: 17
J gene: TRBJ1-2
clone size: NA
V gene: TRBV27
D gene: TRBD1
CDR3 DNA: TGTGCCAGCAGTCGGTCCCGGGACAGGGGATTGAACTATGGCTACACCTTC
CDR3 protein: CASSRSRDRGLNYGYTF

CDR3 length: 14
J gene: TRBJ1-2
clone size: NA
V gene: TRBV2
D gene: NA
CDR3 DNA: TGTGCCAGCAGTGGAACGAGCTCCGGCTATGGCTACACCTTC
CDR3 protein: CASSGTSSGYGYTF

CDR3 length: 15
J gene: TRBJ2-3
clone size: NA
V gene: TRBV7-9
D gene: TRBD2
CDR3 DNA: TGTTCCAGCAGCTCTAGCGGGGGGGCGGCAGATACGCAGTATTTT
CDR3 protein: CSSSSSGGAADTQYF

CDR3 length: 16
J gene: TRBJ2-3
clone size: few
V gene: TRBV5-1
D gene: TRBD2
CDR3 DNA: TGCGCCAGCAGCATCCGGACTAGCGGGGGGCCCGATACGCAGTATTTT
CDR3 protein: CASSIRTSGGPDTQYF

CDR3 length: 15
J gene: TRBJ2-7
clone size: NA
V gene: TRBV6-5
D gene: TRBD1
CDR3 DNA: TGTGCCAGCAGCCTGGGACAGGGGATCACCTACGAGCAGTACTTC
CDR3 protein: CASSLGQGITYEQYF

CDR3 length: 14
J gene: TRBJ1-2
clone size: NA
V gene: TRBV15
D gene: NA
CDR3 DNA: TGTGCCACCAGCGCAGAGGTTTTTGGGTATGGCTACACCTTC
CDR3 protein: CATSAEVFGYGYTF

CDR3 length: 13
J gene: TRBJ2-7
clone size: NA
V gene: TRBV7-9
D gene: TRBD2
CDR3 DNA: TGTGCCAGCAGCCCCTGGGAGGGGTACGAGCAGTACTTC
CDR3 protein: CASSPWEGYEQYF

CDR3 length: 15
J gene: TRBJ2-1
clone size: NA
V gene: TRBV7-9
D gene: TRBD1
CDR3 DNA: TGTGCCAGCAGCTTAGGTCCGGGCCAGGGGGCTATACAGTTCTTC
CDR3 protein: CASSLGPGQGAIQFF

CDR3 length: 14
J gene: TRBJ1-1
clone size: once
V gene: TRBV19
D gene: NA
CDR3 DNA: TGTGCCAGTACCCCCAGCGGGGGGAGCACTGAAGCTTTCTTT
CDR3 protein: CASTPSGGSTEAFF

CDR3 length: 14
J gene: TRBJ1-5
clone size: NA
V gene: TRBV6-5
D gene: NA
CDR3 DNA: TGTGCCAGCAGTTACGCGGCGTTCAATCAGCCCCAGCATTTT
CDR3 protein: CASSYAAFNQPQHF

CDR3 length: 17
J gene: TRBJ2-1
clone size: NA
V gene: TRBV4-3
D gene: TRBD1
CDR3 DNA: TGCGCCAGCAGCCACCTACCGGGACAGGCTATGTTGAATGAGCAGTTCTTC
CDR3 protein: CASSHLPGQAMLNEQFF